The clone carrying this TCR beta chain has a count of ten or more. V lost 5 bases and J 5 bases, leaving 16 bases between the germline ends. There are 15 residues in the CDR3. The germline V gene has CDR1 SGHVS and CDR2 FNYEAQ. The data stem from a study of T-cell reconstitution after alpha-beta-depleted transplantation in children. TCRbeta library construction was performed incorporating unique molecular identifiers. A single record per CDR3 protein comes from TCRdb applying MiXCR to the PCR reads. The profile shows approximately 200,000 distinct CDR3 sequences, about 15% of them singletons. This receptor was taken from a human donor who donated a stem cell graft to a child with acute lymphoblastic leukemia. This sequence joins TRBV7-6 and TRBJ2-1, with D maybe TRBD1 (6 bases). The sample in question was PBMCs from the stem cell graft donor, obtained from the stem cell graft. The CDR3 coding sequence is TGTGCCAGCAGCAAAGAGACAGGATCCAACAATGAGCAGTTCTTC. This encodes CASSKETGSNNEQFF.